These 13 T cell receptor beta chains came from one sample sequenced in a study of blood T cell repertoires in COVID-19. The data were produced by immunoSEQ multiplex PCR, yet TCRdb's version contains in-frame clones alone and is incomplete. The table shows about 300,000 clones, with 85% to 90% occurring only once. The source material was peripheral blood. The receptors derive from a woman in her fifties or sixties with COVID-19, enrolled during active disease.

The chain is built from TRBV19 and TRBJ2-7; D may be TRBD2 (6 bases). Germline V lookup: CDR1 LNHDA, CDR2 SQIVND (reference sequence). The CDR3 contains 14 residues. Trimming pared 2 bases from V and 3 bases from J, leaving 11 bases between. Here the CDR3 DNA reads TGTGCCAGTAGTATAAGCGGGCAGAGCTACGAGCAGTACTTC. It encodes CASSISGQSYEQYF.

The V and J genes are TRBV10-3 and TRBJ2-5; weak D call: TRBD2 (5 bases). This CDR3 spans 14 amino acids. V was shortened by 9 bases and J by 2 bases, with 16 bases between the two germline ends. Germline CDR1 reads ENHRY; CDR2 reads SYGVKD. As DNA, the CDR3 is TGTGCCATTTCCCTCGGACTCCAACAAGAGACCCAGTACTTC. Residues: CAISLGLQQETQYF.

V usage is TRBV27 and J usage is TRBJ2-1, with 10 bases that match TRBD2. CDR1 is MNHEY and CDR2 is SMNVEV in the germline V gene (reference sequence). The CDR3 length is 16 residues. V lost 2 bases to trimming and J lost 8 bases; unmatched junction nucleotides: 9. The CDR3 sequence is CASSLGLAGVLDEQFF. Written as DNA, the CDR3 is TGTGCCAGCAGTTTAGGGCTAGCGGGAGTACTGGATGAGCAGTTCTTC.

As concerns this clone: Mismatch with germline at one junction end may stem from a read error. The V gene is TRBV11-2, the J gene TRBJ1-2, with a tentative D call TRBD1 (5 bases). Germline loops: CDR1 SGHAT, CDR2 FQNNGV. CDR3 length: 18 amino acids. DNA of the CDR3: TGTGCCAGCAGCTACGTTGGGGGGTATAAGGAAATTAACGATGGCTACACCTTC. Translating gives CASSYVGGYKEINDGYTF.

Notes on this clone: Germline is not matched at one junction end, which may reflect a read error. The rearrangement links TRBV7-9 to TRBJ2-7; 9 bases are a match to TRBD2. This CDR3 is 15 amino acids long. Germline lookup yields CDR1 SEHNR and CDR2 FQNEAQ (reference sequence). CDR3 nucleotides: TGTGCCAGCAGCAAAACCGGGACTAGCTCCTTCGAGCAGTACTTC. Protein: CASSKTGTSSFEQYF.

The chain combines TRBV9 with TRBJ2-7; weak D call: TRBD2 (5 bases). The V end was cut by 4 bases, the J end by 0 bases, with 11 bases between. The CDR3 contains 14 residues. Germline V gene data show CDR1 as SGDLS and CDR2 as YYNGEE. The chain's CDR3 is CASSPRTLSYEQYF. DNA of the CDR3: TGTGCCAGCAGCCCGCGGACTCTCTCCTACGAGCAGTACTTC.

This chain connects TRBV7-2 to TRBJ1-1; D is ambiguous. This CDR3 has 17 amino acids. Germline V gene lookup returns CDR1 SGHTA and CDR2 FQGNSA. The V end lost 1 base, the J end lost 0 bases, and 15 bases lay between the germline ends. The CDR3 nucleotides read TGTGCCAGCAGCTTAGGGCGGTGGTCGGCGGTGAACACTGAAGCTTTCTTT. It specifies CASSLGRWSAVNTEAFF.

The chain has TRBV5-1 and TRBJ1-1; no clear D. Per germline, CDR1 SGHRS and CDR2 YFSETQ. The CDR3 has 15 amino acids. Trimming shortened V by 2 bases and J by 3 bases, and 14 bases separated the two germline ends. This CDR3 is CASSFRTARDTEAFF. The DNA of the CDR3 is TGCGCCAGCAGCTTTCGAACAGCGAGGGACACTGAAGCTTTCTTT.

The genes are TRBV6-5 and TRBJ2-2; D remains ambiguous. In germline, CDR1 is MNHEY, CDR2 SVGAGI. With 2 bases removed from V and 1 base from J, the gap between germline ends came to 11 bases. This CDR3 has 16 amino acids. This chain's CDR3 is CASSYVPAMNTGELFF. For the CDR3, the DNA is TGTGCCAGCAGTTACGTCCCAGCGATGAACACCGGGGAGCTGTTTTTT.

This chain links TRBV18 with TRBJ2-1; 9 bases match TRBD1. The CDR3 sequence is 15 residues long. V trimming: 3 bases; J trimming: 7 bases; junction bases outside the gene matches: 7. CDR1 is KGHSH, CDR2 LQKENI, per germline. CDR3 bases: TGTGCCAGCTCACCTGGGACAGGGCTGGGGAATGAGCAGTTCTTC. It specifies CASSPGTGLGNEQFF.

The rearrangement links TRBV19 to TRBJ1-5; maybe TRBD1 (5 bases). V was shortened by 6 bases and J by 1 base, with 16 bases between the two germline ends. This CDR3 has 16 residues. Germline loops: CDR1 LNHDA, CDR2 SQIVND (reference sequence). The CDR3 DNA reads TGTGCCAGTAGCCCCCACGGGGGTTCGAGCAATCAGCCCCAGCATTTT. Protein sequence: CASSPHGGSSNQPQHF.

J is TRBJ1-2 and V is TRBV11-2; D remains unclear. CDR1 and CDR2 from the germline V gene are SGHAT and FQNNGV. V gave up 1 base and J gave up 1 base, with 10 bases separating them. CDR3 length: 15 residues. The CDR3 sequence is CASSLVGGINYGYTF. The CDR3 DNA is TGTGCCAGCAGCTTAGTTGGAGGAATTAACTATGGCTACACCTTC.

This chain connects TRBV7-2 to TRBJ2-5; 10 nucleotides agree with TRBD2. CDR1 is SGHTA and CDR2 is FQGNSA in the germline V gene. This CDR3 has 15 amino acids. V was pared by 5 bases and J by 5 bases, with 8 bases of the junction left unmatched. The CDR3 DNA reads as TGTGCCAGCAGCCCGCTAGCGGGAGTTTGGGAGACCCAGTACTTC. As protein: CASSPLAGVWETQYF.